This TCR beta chain originates from a study of blood T cell repertoires in COVID-19. The overall study: Specimens from acute and convalescent COVID-19 originated in the United States, Italy and Spain. In each case, the material was cDNA or gDNA derived from T cells, B-cell-depleted T cells, or PBMCs.

CDR1 is SGHTA, CDR2 FQGTGA, per germline. The CDR3 extends over 16 amino acids. J was trimmed by 4 bases and V by 3 bases; bases with no gene match: 7. Original methodology: Reference gene primer amplification yielded estimated nucleated cell counts. Produced via immunoSEQ multiplex PCR; TCRdb's table is partial and in-frame only. Clone size and the V and J calls come from that table; the DNA yielded D and trimming. The sample shows over 85,000 clones, about 90% of them seen only once. This TCR was sampled from a man in his 70s with acute or convalescent COVID-19. Sequencing input: peripheral blood. V usage is TRBV7-3 and J usage is TRBJ2-2; TRBD1 matches 8 bases. The CDR3 nucleotides read TGTGCCAGCAGCTTCAGGGGGCGGGGTGGCACCGGGGAGCTGTTTTTT. It encodes CASSFRGRGGTGELFF.